These 26 T cell receptor beta chains were sequenced from one sample in a study of Graves' ophthalmopathy and Graves' hyperthyroidism. Transcripts of RNA were the source for amplifying TCR beta CDR3 regions. In the first round, RT-PCR was carried out with HTBI primers, and a multiplex PCR formed the second round. A single record per CDR3 protein comes from TCRdb applying MiXCR to the multiplex PCR reads. The table includes 350,000 or so distinct CDR3 sequences, roughly 16% detected once. Sequencing was performed on peripheral blood. These receptors all stem from an adult man with Graves' ophthalmopathy.

This clonotype was observed at least ten times. This sequence joins TRBV18 and TRBJ2-5; D ambiguous. Germline V lookup: CDR1 KGHSH, CDR2 LQKENI. The V and J ends lost 3 bases and 1 base respectively, with 9 bases between them. CDR3 length equals 14 residues. The CDR3 sequence: CASSPTPAQETQYF. CDR3 bases: TGTGCCAGCTCACCGACGCCCGCCCAAGAGACCCAGTACTTC.

The sample holds many counts of this clonotype. The chain employs TRBV19 and TRBJ1-5; no firm D call. Germline V gene lookup returns CDR1 LNHDA and CDR2 SQIVND (reference sequence). V was shortened by 5 bases and J by 5 bases, with 16 bases between the two germline ends. The length of the CDR3 is 15 residues. The CDR3 sequence is CASSVSPDGYQPQHF. CDR3 nucleotide sequence: TGTGCCAGTAGTGTCTCCCCGGATGGCTATCAGCCCCAGCATTTT.

In this sample, this clonotype turned up many times. The gene calls are TRBV18 and TRBJ1-1; D remains ambiguous. The V end was cut by 8 bases, the J end by 1 base, with 17 bases between. CDR3 length: 15 amino acids. Germline lookup yields CDR1 KGHSH and CDR2 LQKENI. The CDR3 reads CASAWVNEKNTEAFF. The CDR3 DNA sequence: TGTGCCAGCGCATGGGTGAATGAGAAGAACACTGAAGCTTTCTTT.

This clonotype was counted once. The rearrangement joins TRBV6-1 to TRBJ1-5, with 9 nucleotides matching TRBD1. The CDR3 contains 15 residues. Germline V gene lookup returns CDR1 MNHNS and CDR2 SASEGT. V lost 4 bases, J lost 6 bases, and 7 bases stayed unmatched. Here the CDR3 reads CASSVSGTGLQPQHF. The CDR3 nucleotides read TGTGCCAGCAGTGTATCTGGGACAGGGCTTCAGCCCCAGCATTTT.

This clonotype was detected a few times. V and J are TRBV28 and TRBJ2-5; unclear D gene. CDR1 and CDR2 from the germline V gene are MDHEN and SYDVKM. This CDR3 region has 12 residues. Between the trimmed V and J ends, which lost 2 bases and 9 bases, there was a span of 10 bases. CDR3 sequence reads: CASSLTWVAQYF. The CDR3 DNA is TGTGCCAGCAGTTTAACCTGGGTGGCCCAGTACTTC.

Many counts were recorded for this clonotype. This rearrangement joins TRBV20-1 to TRBJ2-7; no firm D call. CDR3 length: 11 amino acids. V was pared by 3 bases and J by 2 bases, with 5 bases between. CDR1 is DFQATT, CDR2 SNEGSKA, per germline (reference sequence). The CDR3 sequence is CSASSTYEQYF. The CDR3 bases are TGCAGTGCTAGTAGTACCTACGAGCAGTACTTC.

This clonotype was recorded many times. V and J are TRBV12-3 or TRBV12-4 and TRBJ2-7; 13 nucleotides agree with TRBD2. This CDR3 has 15 amino acids. The J segment lost 3 bases and the V segment lost 6 bases, leaving 5 bases of the junction unmatched. The CDR3 sequence: CASRKTSGRIYEQYF. The CDR3 coding sequence is TGTGCCAGCAGGAAGACTAGCGGGAGGATCTACGAGCAGTACTTC.

Many counts were recorded for this clonotype. The chain employs TRBV11-2 and TRBJ2-7, with 11 nucleotides matching TRBD2. From germline, CDR1 is SGHAT and CDR2 FQNNGV. The CDR3 is 17 residues long. After removal of 6 bases from V and 5 bases from J, the junction contained 15 bases not matched to a gene. The CDR3 loop reads CASRGTSGRIRSDEQYF. In DNA, the CDR3 is TGTGCCAGCAGGGGGACTAGCGGCAGAATACGCTCGGACGAGCAGTACTTC.

In this sample, this clonotype turned up many times. This chain uses TRBV2 with TRBJ1-1; 9 nucleotides agree with TRBD1. The germline V gene encodes CDR1 SNHLY and CDR2 FYNNEI. V shed 4 bases, J shed 4 bases, and the junction held 7 bases outside the gene matches. The CDR3 has 15 amino acids. This CDR3 reads CASSALGQGITEAFF. The CDR3 DNA follows: TGTGCCAGCAGTGCCTTGGGACAGGGAATCACTGAAGCTTTCTTT.

At least ten counts were recorded for this clonotype. V gene TRBV7-2 combines with J gene TRBJ2-7, with unresolved D. This CDR3 is built from 14 residues. The V gene's germline CDR1 is SGHTA and CDR2 FQGNSA. The ends were cut back, 2 bases at V and 0 bases at J, with 8 bases in the middle. CDR3 in DNA: TGTGCCAGCAGCTTAATCCGGAGCTCCTACGAGCAGTACTTC. Its protein product is CASSLIRSSYEQYF. Full variable domain (outside the CDR3, taken from reference TRBV7-2 and TRBJ2-7): GAGVSQSPSNKVTEKGKDVELRCDPISGHTALYWYRQSLGQGLEFLIYFQGNSAPDKSGLPSDRFSAERTGGSVSTLTIQRTQQEDSAVYLCASSLIRSSYEQYFGPGTRLTVT.

This clonotype was counted many times. Germline is not matched at one junction end, which may reflect a read error. The V call is TRBV6-2 or TRBV6-3, the J call TRBJ2-2; a possible D gene is TRBD2 (5 bases). In germline, CDR1 is MNHEY, CDR2 SVGEGT. The CDR3 consists of 13 residues. CDR3 protein: CASSYGSPGKLFF. CDR3 DNA sequence: TGTGCCAGCAGTTACGGGTCCCCCGGGAAGCTGTTTTTT.

The J gene is TRBJ1-2, the V gene TRBV7-2; TRBD1 matches 8 bases. Trimming took 5 bases from V and 2 from J; bases not matched to a gene: 4. Per the germline V gene, CDR1 is SGHTA and CDR2 is FQGNSA. This CDR3 contains 14 residues. CDR3 loop: CASSTRTGNYGYTF. As DNA, the CDR3 is TGTGCCAGCAGCACCCGGACAGGGAACTATGGCTACACCTTC.

This clonotype was seen ten or more times. This chain's CDR3 is CASSQDVQMNTEAFF. In DNA, the CDR3 is TGTGCCAGCAGCCAAGATGTGCAGATGAACACTGAAGCTTTCTTT. The genes are TRBV4-2 and TRBJ1-1; no firm D call. This CDR3 is 15 amino acids long. Germline loops: CDR1 LGHNA, CDR2 YNFKEQ. V lost 0 bases, J lost 0 bases, and 8 bases lay in between.

This clonotype was counted many times. This chain uses TRBV6-2 or TRBV6-3 with TRBJ2-2; 7 bases map to TRBD2. The junction had 8 bases not matched to a gene; V was cut back by 6 bases and J by 4 bases. The germline V gene has CDR1 MNHEY and CDR2 SVGEGT. There are 15 residues in the CDR3. CDR3 residues: CASSPGGSGTGELFF. The CDR3 nucleotides read TGTGCCAGCAGCCCCGGGGGGTCAGGCACCGGGGAGCTGTTTTTT.

This clonotype has ten or more counts. The chain couples TRBV12-3 or TRBV12-4 to TRBJ1-5; unclear D gene. With 0 bases removed from V and 5 bases from J, the gap between germline ends came to 8 bases. The CDR3 totals 14 residues. This CDR3 is CASSLAGQDQPQHF. The CDR3 DNA sequence: TGTGCCAGCAGTTTAGCAGGGCAGGATCAGCCCCAGCATTTT.

This clonotype was counted once. The V gene is TRBV9, the J gene TRBJ2-7; TRBD1 agrees at 7 bases. Germline CDR1 is SGDLS and CDR2 is YYNGEE. The CDR3 covers 13 residues. After removal of 4 bases from V and 6 bases from J, the junction contained 7 bases not matched to a gene. The CDR3 DNA follows: TGTGCCAGCAGCCCCCGACAGGGTCGCGAGCAGTACTTC. Translation gives CASSPRQGREQYF.

This clonotype occurred a few times. The junction shows a germline mismatch at one end, possibly a read error. The rearrangement joins TRBV7-2 to TRBJ2-7; a possible D gene is TRBD1 (5 bases). The CDR3 is 13 residues long. CDR1 is SGHTA and CDR2 is FQGNSA in the germline V gene. The CDR3 nucleotides read TGTGCCAGCAGCTGTGGCAGGGCCTACGAGCAGTCCTTC. Protein product: CASSCGRAYEQSF.

This clonotype showed up many times. This chain uses TRBV7-8 with TRBJ1-5; no clear D. The CDR3 extends over 14 amino acids. V lost 1 base and J 3 bases, leaving 7 bases between the germline ends. Germline CDR1 and CDR2: SGHVS and FQNEAQ. This chain's CDR3 is CASSLDTANQPQHF. As DNA, the CDR3 is TGTGCCAGCAGCTTAGATACTGCCAATCAGCCCCAGCATTTT.

A note on this clonotype: The junction shows a germline mismatch at one end, possibly a read error. The J gene is TRBJ1-6, the V gene TRBV7-3; D is unresolved. Looked up from germline, CDR1 is SGHTA and CDR2 is FQGTGA. The CDR3 contains 13 residues. The CDR3 bases are TGTGACAGCAGCTTAGAGAGCAATTTACCCCTCCACTTT. This gives the protein CDSSLESNLPLHF.

This clonotype was seen repeatedly, ten times or more. The rearrangement uses TRBV9 and TRBJ1-1; no definite D call. The CDR3 runs to 18 residues. Deletions cut 4 bases from V and 5 bases from J, with 27 bases between. Germline CDR1 SGDLS, CDR2 YYNGEE. The CDR3, as DNA: TGTGCCAGCAGCCCCATTGACTATCCGGGCCCGACCCCAACTGAAGCTTTCTTT. This codes for CASSPIDYPGPTPTEAFF.

This clonotype was seen ten or more times. The chain is built from TRBV27 and TRBJ2-2, with D perhaps being TRBD1 or TRBD2 (5 bases each). This CDR3 comprises 14 residues. The V gene's germline CDR1 is MNHEY and CDR2 SMNVEV (reference sequence). V shed 5 bases and J shed 6 bases, with 13 bases lying between them. CDR3 loop: CASSQGTVPGELFF. In DNA, the CDR3 is TGTGCCAGCAGTCAAGGGACCGTCCCCGGGGAGCTGTTTTTT.

In its sample, this clonotype was seen many times. The chain couples TRBV7-2 to TRBJ2-5; D perhaps matches TRBD2 (7 bases). The CDR3 spans 15 residues. Trimming removed 5 bases from V and 7 bases from J, with 20 bases in between. Per the germline V gene, CDR1 is SGHTA and CDR2 is FQGNSA. The CDR3 DNA reads as TGTGCCAGCAGCCCCACGGGGGGCGGAGGGGGGACCCAGTACTTC. Encoded protein: CASSPTGGGGGTQYF.

This clonotype was detected ten times or more. The chain combines TRBV2 with TRBJ1-1; D not resolved. Germline V CDR1 and CDR2: SNHLY, FYNNEI. Deletions cut 0 bases from V and 2 bases from J, with 7 bases between. The CDR3 loop spans 14 amino acids. The DNA for the CDR3 is TGTGCCAGCAGTGAAGCGCGGGGAAACACTGAAGCTTTCTTT. Translation gives CASSEARGNTEAFF.

This clonotype has ten or more counts. The rearrangement links TRBV9 to TRBJ1-5; D perhaps matches TRBD1 (6 bases). The CDR3 is 13 residues long. The germline V and J ends were trimmed by 4 bases and 4 bases, with 9 bases remaining between them. CDR1 and CDR2 from the germline V gene are SGDLS and YYNGEE. The CDR3 bases are TGTGCCAGCAGCCCAGGACAGAATCAGCCCCAGCATTTT. Translated: CASSPGQNQPQHF.

In its sample, this clonotype was seen a few times. The CDR3 protein is CSACTGTGSREQYF. The CDR3 DNA is TGCAGTGCGTGTACCGGGACAGGGTCGAGGGAGCAGTACTTC. The chain carries TRBV20-1 and TRBJ2-7, with 9 bases matching TRBD1. This CDR3 region has 14 residues. The germline V gene has CDR1 DFQATT and CDR2 SNEGSKA (reference sequence). The V and J ends lost 6 bases and 7 bases, in that order; junction bases with no gene match: 13.

This clonotype was detected ten times or more. DNA for the CDR3: TGTGCCAGCGCGGGAGGGGGCGAGTTTGGCTACACCTTC. It codes for CASAGGGEFGYTF. The rearrangement uses TRBV18 and TRBJ1-2, with 7 bases lining up with TRBD1. The ends lost 8 bases at V and 7 bases at J; junction bases unmatched: 10. CDR1 is KGHSH, CDR2 LQKENI, per germline. The CDR3 sequence is 13 residues long.